These 20 T cell receptor beta chains were sequenced from one sample in a study of cytomegalovirus exposure and HLA in healthy donors. The primer mix had 60 Vbeta and 13 Jbeta primers. Produced via immunoSEQ multiplex PCR; TCRdb's table is partial and in-frame only. Counted here are 110,000 to 150,000 clones, roughly 9.8% occurring once; the ten biggest clones make up 1.8%. Material for sequencing was PBMCs. The receptors were gathered from a man in his forties or fifties in good health and CMV-seronegative.

V usage is TRBV5-5 and J usage is TRBJ2-5, with TRBD2 matching over 11 bases. J was trimmed by 5 bases and V by 3 bases; bases with no gene match: 3. Per the germline V gene, CDR1 is SGHKS and CDR2 is YYEKEE (reference sequence). The CDR3 loop spans 14 amino acids. The CDR3 reads CASSSSGGSETQYF. DNA for the CDR3: TGTGCCAGCAGCTCTAGCGGGGGGAGTGAGACCCAGTACTTC.

The CDR3 spells CASSQARKAFF. In DNA form, the CDR3 reads TGTGCCAGCAGTCAGGCCCGGAAAGCTTTCTTT. V and J are TRBV5-6 and TRBJ1-1; D call uncertain. Germline CDR1 SGHDT, CDR2 YYEEEE. The CDR3 totals 11 residues. Trimming left V 5 bases short and J 9 bases short, with 11 bases between.

This clone was seen only a few times. The V call is TRBV13, the J call TRBJ2-1; no firm D call. Germline V gives CDR1 PRHDT, CDR2 FYEKMQ (reference sequence). Trimming cost V 0 bases and J 0 bases, with 3 bases left between them. This CDR3 contains 14 residues. CDR3 in amino acids: CASSLGHSYNEQFF. In DNA form, the CDR3 reads TGTGCCAGCAGCTTAGGACACTCCTACAATGAGCAGTTCTTC.

The chain is built from TRBV30 and TRBJ2-1; 9 positions match TRBD1. V lost 1 base to trimming and J lost 2 bases; unmatched junction nucleotides: 6. Per germline, CDR1 GTSNPN and CDR2 SVGIG (reference sequence). The CDR3 sequence is 16 residues long. The CDR3 here is CAWSAKDRGTYNEQFF. The CDR3 region has the DNA TGTGCCTGGAGTGCGAAAGACAGGGGGACCTACAATGAGCAGTTCTTC. The variable domain in full, with the rest retrieved from reference TRBV30 and TRBJ2-1, is SQTIHQWPATLVQPVGSPLSLECTVEGTSNPNLYWYRQAAGRGLQLLFYSVGIGQISSEVPQNLSASRPQDRQFILSSKKLLLSDSGFYLCAWSAKDRGTYNEQFFGPGTRLTVL.

This clone was counted a few times. The chain combines TRBV19 with TRBJ1-6, with 9 bases that match TRBD1. The CDR3 is 16 amino acids. V lost 1 base, J lost 9 bases, and 7 bases stayed unmatched. Germline CDR1 is LNHDA and CDR2 is SQIVND (reference sequence). The CDR3 nucleotides are TGTGCCAGTAGTATAGGGGGGACAGGGAGAGTTTCACCCCTCCACTTT. Translating it yields CASSIGGTGRVSPLHF.

The chain links TRBV5-6 to TRBJ2-3, with 8 bases lining up with TRBD1. Looked up from germline, CDR1 is SGHDT and CDR2 is YYEEEE. The CDR3 contains 14 residues. V shed 7 bases and J 3 bases; nucleotides not matched to a gene: 7. The CDR3 spells CASARGRFTDTQYF. The CDR3 coding sequence is TGTGCCAGCGCCAGGGGGCGCTTTACAGATACGCAGTATTTT.

In this sample, this clone turned up a few times. The J gene is TRBJ2-7, the V gene TRBV2; 9 bases align to TRBD1. The CDR3 is 14 residues long. Germline lookup yields CDR1 SNHLY and CDR2 FYNNEI. The trim removed 10 bases at V and 7 bases at J, leaving 14 bases unmatched. CDR3 protein: CATLARDRAYEQYF. CDR3 sequence (DNA): TGTGCCACCCTCGCCCGGGACAGGGCATATGAGCAGTACTTC.

The V gene is TRBV30, the J gene TRBJ1-2, with 8 bases aligning to TRBD1. Trimming removed 4 bases from V and 8 bases from J; junction bases left unmatched: 9. This CDR3 is 13 amino acids long. Germline V CDR1 and CDR2: GTSNPN, SVGIG (reference sequence). The chain's CDR3 is CAWISGQGGGYTF. CDR3 nucleotide sequence: TGTGCCTGGATTTCAGGACAGGGAGGGGGCTACACCTTC.

This rearrangement joins TRBV5-5 to TRBJ1-2, with 8 nucleotides matching TRBD1. The V segment lost 1 base and the J segment 6 bases; nucleotides outside the gene matches: 8. Germline assignment: CDR1 SGHKS and CDR2 YYEKEE (reference sequence). The CDR3 runs to 15 residues. The DNA for the CDR3 is TGTGCCAGCAGCTTGATTACAGGGGGGTCGAATGGCTACACCTTC. It is translated as CASSLITGGSNGYTF.

This clone was counted a few times. V gene TRBV5-1 combines with J gene TRBJ1-2, with D perhaps TRBD1 (5 bases). The germline V gene has CDR1 SGHRS and CDR2 YFSETQ. The CDR3 length is 16 residues. With 5 bases removed from V and 5 bases from J, the gap between germline ends came to 22 bases. The CDR3 nucleotides are TGCGCCAGCAGTGGAGGGGATAGGGTACTAGGTTATGGCTACACCTTC. This encodes CASSGGDRVLGYGYTF.

As for this clone: Here the CDR3 omits its conserved ending phenylalanine or tryptophan, so a read error is the likely source. V gene TRBV30 combines with J gene TRBJ1-1; D might be TRBD1 (5 bases). The CDR3 loop spans 13 amino acids. Germline V CDR1 and CDR2: GTSNPN, SVGIG (reference sequence). In nucleotides, the CDR3 is TGTGCTTGGAGTATGACAGCGAACACTGAAGCTTTCGTT. Its translation is CAWSMTANTEAFV.

This clone was seen only a few times. J is TRBJ1-1 and V is TRBV7-9; maybe TRBD1 (5 bases). The germline V gene encodes CDR1 SEHNR and CDR2 FQNEAQ (reference sequence). The V gene lost 3 bases and the J gene lost 5 bases, with 22 bases spanning the gap. CDR3 length: 17 amino acids. Here the CDR3 reads CASSLGGWGTQKTEAFF. In nucleotides, the CDR3 is TGTGCCAGCAGCTTGGGGGGATGGGGGACCCAAAAAACTGAAGCTTTCTTT.

This chain uses TRBV19 with TRBJ1-2; possibly TRBD1 for D (6 bases). The CDR3 has 14 amino acids. Germline V CDR1 and CDR2: LNHDA, SQIVND (reference sequence). Trimming removed 5 bases from V and 8 bases from J, with 18 bases in between. Here the CDR3 reads CASSDFQGSRGYTF. In DNA, the CDR3 is TGTGCCAGTAGTGACTTTCAGGGGTCTCGGGGCTACACCTTC. Combining the CDR3 with reference TRBV19 and TRBJ1-2 gives the whole variable domain DGGITQSPKYLFRKEGQNVTLSCEQNLNHDAMYWYRQDPGQGLRLIYYSQIVNDFQKGDIAEGYSVSREKKESFPLTVTSAQKNPTAFYLCASSDFQGSRGYTFGSGTRLTVV.

V gene TRBV6-1 combines with J gene TRBJ2-5; possible D gene TRBD2, 6 bases. The closer fit of TRBJ2-7 to the DNA end suggests the J call may be wrong. Germline V CDR1 and CDR2: MNHNS, SASEGT. The CDR3 runs to 12 residues. CDR3 loop: CATTRGGYEQYF. The CDR3 nucleotides are TGTGCCACCACCCGGGGAGGTTACGAGCAGTACTTC.

This clone was observed a few times. The chain recombines TRBV7-3 with TRBJ1-2, with TRBD1 matching 7 bases. The CDR3 is made up of 13 amino acids. Germline CDR1 SGHTA, CDR2 FQGTGA. The V and J ends lost 5 bases and 7 bases, in that order; junction bases with no gene match: 7. The CDR3 DNA reads TGTGCCAGCAGCCCAACAGGGGTCCGTGGCTACACCTTC. Translation: CASSPTGVRGYTF.

The rearrangement joins TRBV7-7 to TRBJ1-2, with a weak D call TRBD1 (6 bases). The CDR3 runs 18 residues. The germline V and J ends were trimmed by 6 bases and 2 bases, with 25 bases remaining between them. Germline lookup yields CDR1 SSHAT and CDR2 FNYEAQ (reference sequence). Here the CDR3 DNA reads TGTGCCAGCAGTCAGTCGGGGACAATAGGGGGACCGAACTATGGCTACACCTTC. It translates to CASSQSGTIGGPNYGYTF.

The chain uses TRBV2 and TRBJ2-3; maybe TRBD2 (5 bases). The CDR3 contains 14 residues. Germline CDR1 and CDR2: SNHLY and FYNNEI. Trimming stripped 4 bases from V and 5 bases from J, with 13 bases between. The CDR3 region is CASSVNSVGDTQYF. The CDR3 DNA reads as TGTGCCAGCAGTGTTAATAGCGTAGGAGATACGCAGTATTTT.

The chain combines TRBV28 with TRBJ2-5; 9 positions agree with TRBD2. After removal of 6 bases from V and 2 bases from J, the junction contained 13 bases not matched to a gene. CDR1 is MDHEN and CDR2 is SYDVKM in the germline V gene. This CDR3 spans 17 amino acids. This chain's CDR3 is CASRSPGGRGPQETQYF. The DNA for the CDR3 is TGTGCCAGCAGGTCCCCGGGCGGGAGGGGCCCGCAAGAGACCCAGTACTTC.

The chain recombines TRBV2 with TRBJ2-5; the match to TRBD1 covers 10 bases. The length of the CDR3 is 16 residues. After removal of 4 bases from V and 1 base from J, the junction contained 6 bases not matched to a gene. Germline V gene lookup returns CDR1 SNHLY and CDR2 FYNNEI. The CDR3 DNA is TGTGCCAGCAGTGGGGACAGGGGAGGTGGCCAAGAGACCCAGTACTTC. Translating gives CASSGDRGGGQETQYF.

The chain uses TRBV30 and TRBJ2-2; no clear D. This CDR3 region has 13 residues. Deletions cut 3 bases from V and 3 bases from J, with 8 bases between. The germline CDR1 and CDR2 sequences are GTSNPN and SVGIG (reference sequence). This CDR3 is CAWSAGYTGELFF. For the CDR3, the DNA is TGTGCCTGGAGCGCCGGGTACACCGGGGAGCTGTTTTTT. Drawing the rest from reference TRBV30 and TRBJ2-2, the complete variable domain is SQTIHQWPATLVQPVGSPLSLECTVEGTSNPNLYWYRQAAGRGLQLLFYSVGIGQISSEVPQNLSASRPQDRQFILSSKKLLLSDSGFYLCAWSAGYTGELFFGEGSRLTVL.